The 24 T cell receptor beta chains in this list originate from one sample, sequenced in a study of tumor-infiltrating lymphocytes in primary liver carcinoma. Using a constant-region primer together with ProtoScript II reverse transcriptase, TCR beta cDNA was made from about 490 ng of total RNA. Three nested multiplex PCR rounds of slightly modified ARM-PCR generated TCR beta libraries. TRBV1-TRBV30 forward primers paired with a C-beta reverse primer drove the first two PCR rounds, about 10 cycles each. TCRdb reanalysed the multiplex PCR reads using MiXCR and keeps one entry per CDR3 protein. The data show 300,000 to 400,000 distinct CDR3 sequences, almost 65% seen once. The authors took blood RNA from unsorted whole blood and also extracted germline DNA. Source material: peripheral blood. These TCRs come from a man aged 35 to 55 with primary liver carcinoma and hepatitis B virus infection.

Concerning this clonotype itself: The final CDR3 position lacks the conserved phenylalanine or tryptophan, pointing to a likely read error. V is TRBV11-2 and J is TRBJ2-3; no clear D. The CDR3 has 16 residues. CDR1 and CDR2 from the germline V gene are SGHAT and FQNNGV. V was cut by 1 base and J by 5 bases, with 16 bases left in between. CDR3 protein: CASSLASAGVKDTQYL. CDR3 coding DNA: TGTGCCAGCAGCTTAGCGTCCGCTGGCGTGAAAGATACGCAGTATTTG.

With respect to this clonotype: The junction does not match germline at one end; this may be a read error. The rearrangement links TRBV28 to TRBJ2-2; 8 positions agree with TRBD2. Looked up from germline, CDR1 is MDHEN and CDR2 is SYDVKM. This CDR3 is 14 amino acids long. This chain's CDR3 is CANSVTSATGELFF. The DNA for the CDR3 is TGTGCCAACAGTGTGACTAGCGCGACCGGGGAGTTGTTTTTT.

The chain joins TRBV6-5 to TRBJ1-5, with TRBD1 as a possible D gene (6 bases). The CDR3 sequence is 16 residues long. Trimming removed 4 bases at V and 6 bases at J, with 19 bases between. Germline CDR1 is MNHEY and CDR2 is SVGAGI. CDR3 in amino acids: CASSCSGHGRPQPQHF. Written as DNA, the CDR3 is TGTGCCAGCAGTTGCTCGGGACATGGTCGTCCTCAGCCCCAGCATTTT.

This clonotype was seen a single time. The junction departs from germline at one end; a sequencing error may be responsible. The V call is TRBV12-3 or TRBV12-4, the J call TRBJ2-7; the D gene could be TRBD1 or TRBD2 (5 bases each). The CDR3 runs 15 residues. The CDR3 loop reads CASSPGQADTYKQYF. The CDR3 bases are TGTGCCAGCAGTCCAGGACAAGCGGATACCTACAAGCAGTACTTC.

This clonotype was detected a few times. CDR3 sequence (DNA): TGTGCCAGCAGCTTAGGACTAGATATCACAGATACGCAGTATTTT. This codes for CASSLGLDITDTQYF. The V and J genes are TRBV11-2 and TRBJ2-3; possible D gene TRBD2, 6 bases. Trimming took off 1 base at V and 2 bases at J, with 10 bases between the two ends. The V gene's germline CDR1 is SGHAT and CDR2 FQNNGV. This CDR3 contains 15 residues.

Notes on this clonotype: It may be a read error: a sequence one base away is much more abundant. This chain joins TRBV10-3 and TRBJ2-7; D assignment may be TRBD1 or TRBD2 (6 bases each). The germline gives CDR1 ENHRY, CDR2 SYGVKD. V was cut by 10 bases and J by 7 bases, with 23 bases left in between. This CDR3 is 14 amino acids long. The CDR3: CATLDRRGTLEQYF. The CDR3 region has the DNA TGTGCCACCTTGGACCGGCGCGGGACACTGGAGCAGTACTTC.

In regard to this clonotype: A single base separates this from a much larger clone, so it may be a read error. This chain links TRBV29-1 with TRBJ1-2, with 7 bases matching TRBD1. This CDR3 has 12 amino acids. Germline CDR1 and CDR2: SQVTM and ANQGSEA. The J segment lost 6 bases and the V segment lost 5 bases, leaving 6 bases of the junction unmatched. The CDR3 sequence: CSVSDRDDGYTF. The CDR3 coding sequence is TGCAGCGTTTCCGACAGGGACGATGGCTACACCTTC.

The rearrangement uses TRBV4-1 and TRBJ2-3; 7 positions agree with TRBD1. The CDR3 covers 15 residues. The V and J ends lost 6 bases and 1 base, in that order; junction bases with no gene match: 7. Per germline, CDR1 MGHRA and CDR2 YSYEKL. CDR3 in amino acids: CASSRQQGCTDTQYF. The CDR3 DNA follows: TGCGCCAGCAGTCGACAACAGGGGTGCACAGATACGCAGTATTTT.

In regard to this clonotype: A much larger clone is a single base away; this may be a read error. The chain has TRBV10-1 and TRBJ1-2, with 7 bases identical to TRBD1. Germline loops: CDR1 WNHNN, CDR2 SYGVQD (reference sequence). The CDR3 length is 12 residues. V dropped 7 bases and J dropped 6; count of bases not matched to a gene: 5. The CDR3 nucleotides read TGCGCCAGCAAGACAGGGATTCATGGCTACACCTTC. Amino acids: CASKTGIHGYTF.

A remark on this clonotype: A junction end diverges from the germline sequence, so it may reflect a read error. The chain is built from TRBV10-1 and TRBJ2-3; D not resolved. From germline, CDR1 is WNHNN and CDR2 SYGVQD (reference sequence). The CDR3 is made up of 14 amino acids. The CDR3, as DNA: TGCGCCAGCAGTGATGGGGTGAGGCACAGATACGCAGTATTT. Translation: CASSDGVRHRYAVF.

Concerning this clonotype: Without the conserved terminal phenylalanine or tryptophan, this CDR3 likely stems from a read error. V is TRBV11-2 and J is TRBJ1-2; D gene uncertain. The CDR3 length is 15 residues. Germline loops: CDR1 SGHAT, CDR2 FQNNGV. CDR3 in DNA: TGTGCAAGCAGCTCCCGAGGGTCAACTAACTATGGCTACACCTCC. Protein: CASSSRGSTNYGYTS.

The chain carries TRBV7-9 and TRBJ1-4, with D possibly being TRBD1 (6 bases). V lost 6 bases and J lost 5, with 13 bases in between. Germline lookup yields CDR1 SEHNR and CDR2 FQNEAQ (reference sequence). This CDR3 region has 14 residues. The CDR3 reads CASSYRDNNEKLFF. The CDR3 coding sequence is TGTGCCAGCAGTTACCGGGACAACAATGAAAAACTGTTTTTT.

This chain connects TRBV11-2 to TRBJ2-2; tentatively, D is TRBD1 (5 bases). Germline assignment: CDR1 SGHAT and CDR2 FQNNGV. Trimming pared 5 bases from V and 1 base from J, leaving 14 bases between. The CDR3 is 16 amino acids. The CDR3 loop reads CASSLLRTWNTGELFF. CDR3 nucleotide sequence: TGTGCCAGCAGCCTTCTCCGGACATGGAACACCGGGGAGCTGTTTTTT. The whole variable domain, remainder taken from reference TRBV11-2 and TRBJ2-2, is EAGVAQSPRYKIIEKRQSVAFWCNPISGHATLYWYQQILGQGPKLLIQFQNNGVVDDSQLPKDRFSAERLKGVDSTLKIQPAKLEDSAVYLCASSLLRTWNTGELFFGEGSRLTVL.

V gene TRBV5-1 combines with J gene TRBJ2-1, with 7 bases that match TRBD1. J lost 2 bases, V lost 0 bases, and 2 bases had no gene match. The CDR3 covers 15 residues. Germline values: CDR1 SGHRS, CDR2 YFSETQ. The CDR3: CASSLVGTAYNEQFF. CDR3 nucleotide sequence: TGCGCCAGCAGCTTGGTAGGGACAGCCTACAATGAGCAGTTCTTC.

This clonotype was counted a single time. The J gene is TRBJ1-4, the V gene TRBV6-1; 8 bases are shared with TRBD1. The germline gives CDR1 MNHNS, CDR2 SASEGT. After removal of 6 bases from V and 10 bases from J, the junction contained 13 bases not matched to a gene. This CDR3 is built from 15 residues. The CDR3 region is CASRLNRGVSGKLFF. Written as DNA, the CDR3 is TGTGCCAGCAGGCTGAACAGGGGGGTTAGTGGAAAACTGTTTTTT.

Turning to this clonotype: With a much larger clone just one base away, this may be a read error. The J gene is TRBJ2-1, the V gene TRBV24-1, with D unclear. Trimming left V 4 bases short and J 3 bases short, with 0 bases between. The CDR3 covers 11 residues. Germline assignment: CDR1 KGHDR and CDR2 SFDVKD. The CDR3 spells CATSDYNEQFF. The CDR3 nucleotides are TGTGCCACCAGTGACTACAATGAGCAGTTCTTC.

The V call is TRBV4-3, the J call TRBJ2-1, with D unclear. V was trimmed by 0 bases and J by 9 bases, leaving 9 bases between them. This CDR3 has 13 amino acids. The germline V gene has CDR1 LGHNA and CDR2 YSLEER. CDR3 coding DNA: TGCGCCAGCAGCCAAGACCCCGGCGGTGAGCAGTTCTTC. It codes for CASSQDPGGEQFF.

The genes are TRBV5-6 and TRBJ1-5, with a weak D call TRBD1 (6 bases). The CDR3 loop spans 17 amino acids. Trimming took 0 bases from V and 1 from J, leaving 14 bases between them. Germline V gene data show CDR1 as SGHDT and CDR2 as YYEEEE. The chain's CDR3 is CASSLAFGRGSNQPQHF. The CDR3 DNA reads TGTGCCAGCAGCTTGGCATTTGGCAGGGGCAGCAATCAGCCCCAGCATTTT.

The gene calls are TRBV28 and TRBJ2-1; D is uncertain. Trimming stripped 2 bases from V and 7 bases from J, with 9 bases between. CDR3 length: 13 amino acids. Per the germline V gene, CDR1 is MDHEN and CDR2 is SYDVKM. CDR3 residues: CASSLIVRNEQFF. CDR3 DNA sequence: TGTGCCAGCAGTTTAATAGTTAGGAATGAGCAGTTCTTC.

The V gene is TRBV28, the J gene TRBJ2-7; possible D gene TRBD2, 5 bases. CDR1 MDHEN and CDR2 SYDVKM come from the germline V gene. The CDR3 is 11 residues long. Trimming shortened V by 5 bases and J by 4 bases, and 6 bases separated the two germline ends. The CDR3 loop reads CASSRGYEQYF. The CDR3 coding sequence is TGTGCCAGCAGTCGGGGTTACGAGCAGTACTTC.

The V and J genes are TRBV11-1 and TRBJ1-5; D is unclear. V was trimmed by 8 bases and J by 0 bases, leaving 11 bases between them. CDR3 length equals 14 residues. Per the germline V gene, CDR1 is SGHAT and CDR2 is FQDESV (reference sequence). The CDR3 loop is CASSGVYSNQPQHF. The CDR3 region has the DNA TGTGCCAGCTCCGGGGTGTATAGCAATCAGCCCCAGCATTTT.

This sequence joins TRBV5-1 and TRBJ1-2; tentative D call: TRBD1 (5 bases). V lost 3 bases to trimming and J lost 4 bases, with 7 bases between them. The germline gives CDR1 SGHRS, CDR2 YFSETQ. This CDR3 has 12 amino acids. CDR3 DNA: TGCGCCAGCAGCTGGGGCGTCTATGGCTACACCTTC. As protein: CASSWGVYGYTF.

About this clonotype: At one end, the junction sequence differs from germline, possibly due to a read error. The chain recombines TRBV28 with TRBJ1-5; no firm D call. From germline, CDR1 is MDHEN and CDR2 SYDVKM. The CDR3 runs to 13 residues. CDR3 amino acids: CTSSLTGSQPQHF. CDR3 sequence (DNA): TGTACCAGCAGTTTAACGGGGAGTCAGCCCCAGCATTTT.

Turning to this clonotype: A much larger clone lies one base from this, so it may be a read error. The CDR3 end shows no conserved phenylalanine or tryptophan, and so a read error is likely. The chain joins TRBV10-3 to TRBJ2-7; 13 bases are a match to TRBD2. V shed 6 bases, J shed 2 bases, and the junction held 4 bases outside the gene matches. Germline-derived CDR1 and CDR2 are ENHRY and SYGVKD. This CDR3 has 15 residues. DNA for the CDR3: TGTGCCATCAGCGGACTAGCGGGAGTCACCTACGAGCAGTACCTC. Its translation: CAISGLAGVTYEQYL.